The 30 T cell receptor beta chains presented below share a single source sample, sequenced in a study of shared clonotypes between healthy human individuals. Assay used: immunoSEQ multiplex PCR; TCRdb lists only in-frame clones, some missing. The table lists under 1,900,000 clones, approximately 98.5% of them singletons. The sample was naive CD4+ T cells sorted from blood. Subset denoted: CD45RA+ positively selected. The receptor source for this set is a man aged 25-40 years in good health.

The chain couples TRBV4-1 to TRBJ2-3; D gene uncertain. This CDR3 is 13 amino acids long. The germline V gene encodes CDR1 MGHRA and CDR2 YSYEKL. The V gene lost 0 bases and the J gene lost 1 base, with 2 bases spanning the gap. The CDR3 region is CASSQEGTDTQYF. For the CDR3, the DNA is TGCGCCAGCAGCCAAGAAGGCACAGATACGCAGTATTTT.

This clone was seen only once. The V and J genes are TRBV19 and TRBJ1-1; 7 bases agree with TRBD1. CDR1 is LNHDA, CDR2 SQIVND, per germline (reference sequence). The ends lost 3 bases at V and 4 bases at J; junction bases unmatched: 8. The CDR3 extends over 15 amino acids. CDR3 in amino acids: CASSMLNRGSTEAFF. Written as DNA, the CDR3 is TGTGCCAGTAGTATGCTAAACAGGGGTAGCACTGAAGCTTTCTTT. Combining the CDR3 with reference TRBV19 and TRBJ1-1 gives the whole variable domain DGGITQSPKYLFRKEGQNVTLSCEQNLNHDAMYWYRQDPGQGLRLIYYSQIVNDFQKGDIAEGYSVSREKKESFPLTVTSAQKNPTAFYLCASSMLNRGSTEAFFGQGTRLTVV.

In this sample, this clone turned up once. The chain has TRBV7-6 and TRBJ2-7, with TRBD1 matching over 9 bases. This CDR3 spans 15 amino acids. CDR1 and CDR2 from the germline V gene are SGHVS and FNYEAQ. The ends lost 6 bases at V and 2 bases at J; junction bases unmatched: 8. The CDR3 here is CASRRGTGSPYEQYF. In DNA form, the CDR3 reads TGTGCCAGCAGACGAGGGACAGGGTCCCCCTACGAGCAGTACTTC.

The chain is built from TRBV5-1 and TRBJ2-7, with 8 positions matching TRBD2. The trim removed 0 bases at V and 0 bases at J, leaving 5 bases unmatched. Germline V gene sequence: CDR1 SGHRS, CDR2 YFSETQ. CDR3 length: 16 amino acids. This CDR3 is CASSLGLAPSSYEQYF. The CDR3 region has the DNA TGCGCCAGCAGCTTGGGACTAGCGCCGAGCTCCTACGAGCAGTACTTC.

The chain joins TRBV27 to TRBJ2-7, with 9 bases that match TRBD2. This CDR3 is 14 amino acids long. Losses at the gene ends were 8 bases for V and 7 bases for J; bases not matched to a gene: 12. From germline, CDR1 is MNHEY and CDR2 SMNVEV (reference sequence). The CDR3: CASSTTGLAREQYF. CDR3 in DNA: TGTGCCAGCTCTACTACGGGACTAGCTAGGGAGCAGTACTTC.

This chain connects TRBV18 to TRBJ2-7; TRBD1 matches at 7 bases. The germline V gene encodes CDR1 KGHSH and CDR2 LQKENI. V trimming: 4 bases; J trimming: 3 bases; junction bases outside the gene matches: 12. The CDR3 is 16 residues long. This CDR3 is CASSLIGGQPLYEQYF. CDR3 nucleotide sequence: TGTGCCAGCTCACTAATAGGGGGACAGCCCCTCTACGAGCAGTACTTC.

The CDR3 DNA reads as TGTGCCAGCTCACCACCGGGCTCGGCAGGCGCATACACTGAAGCTTTCTTT. Translating gives CASSPPGSAGAYTEAFF. This chain connects TRBV18 to TRBJ1-1; no clear D. Germline V lookup: CDR1 KGHSH, CDR2 LQKENI. Trimming removed 0 bases at V and 3 bases at J, with 17 bases between. The CDR3 contains 17 residues. The full variable domain, its missing parts supplied by reference TRBV18 and TRBJ1-1, is NAGVMQNPRHLVRRRGQEARLRCSPMKGHSHVYWYRQLPEEGLKFMVYLQKENIIDESGMPKERFSAEFPKEGPSILRIQQVVRGDSAAYFCASSPPGSAGAYTEAFFGQGTRLTVV.

The chain employs TRBV9 and TRBJ2-7, with TRBD2 matching over 9 bases. J lost 6 bases, V lost 2 bases, and 9 bases had no gene match. The CDR3 is made up of 15 amino acids. Germline CDR1 is SGDLS and CDR2 is YYNGEE. Here the CDR3 reads CASSVSTSGSFEQYF. The DNA for the CDR3 is TGTGCCAGCAGCGTTTCGACTAGCGGAAGCTTCGAGCAGTACTTC.

The J gene is TRBJ1-2, the V gene TRBV28; TRBD1 is a possible D gene (5 bases). Trimming stripped 3 bases from V and 4 bases from J, with 12 bases between. Germline-derived CDR1 and CDR2 are MDHEN and SYDVKM. The CDR3 runs 14 residues. CDR3 loop: CASSFKGLPYGYTF. DNA for the CDR3: TGTGCCAGCAGTTTTAAGGGGCTCCCCTATGGCTACACCTTC.

This clone was picked up one time. This chain uses TRBV10-1 with TRBJ2-2; D gene unclear. V was trimmed by 1 base and J by 5 bases, leaving 5 bases between them. Germline CDR1 is WNHNN and CDR2 is SYGVQD (reference sequence). The CDR3 has 13 amino acids. The CDR3 loop is CASSEWATGELFF. The CDR3 region has the DNA TGCGCCAGCAGTGAGTGGGCGACCGGGGAGCTGTTTTTT.

CDR3 residues: CATSRDPYLANNEQFF. CDR3 DNA: TGTGCCACCAGCAGAGATCCGTATCTGGCTAACAATGAGCAGTTCTTC. The V and J genes are TRBV15 and TRBJ2-1; no definite D call. The germline CDR1 and CDR2 sequences are LNHNV and YYDKDF (reference sequence). The V gene lost 0 bases and the J gene lost 5 bases, with 14 bases spanning the gap. The CDR3 consists of 16 residues.

This clone was recorded only once. This rearrangement joins TRBV13 to TRBJ1-3, with D possibly being TRBD1 (6 bases). Germline CDR1 is PRHDT and CDR2 is FYEKMQ (reference sequence). Trimming removed 4 bases at V and 4 bases at J, with 14 bases between. The length of the CDR3 is 15 residues. The CDR3 reads CASSWEQGGGNTIYF. The CDR3, as DNA: TGTGCCAGCAGCTGGGAACAGGGTGGAGGAAACACCATATATTTT.

The chain combines TRBV7-6 with TRBJ1-1, with D tentatively TRBD1 (6 bases). Germline loops: CDR1 SGHVS, CDR2 FNYEAQ. V lost 5 bases and J 0 bases, leaving 10 bases between the germline ends. This CDR3 is built from 14 residues. The CDR3 spells CASSVGTLNTEAFF. The CDR3 region has the DNA TGTGCCAGCAGCGTCGGGACACTGAACACTGAAGCTTTCTTT.

The chain recombines TRBV7-9 with TRBJ1-2; no reliable D call. Trimming cost V 1 base and J 0 bases, with 6 bases left between them. Germline loops: CDR1 SEHNR, CDR2 FQNEAQ (reference sequence). The CDR3 totals 14 residues. DNA for the CDR3: TGTGCCAGCAGCTTAGAACAGCCTAACTATGGCTACACCTTC. Translating it yields CASSLEQPNYGYTF.

This clone was recorded only once. V gene TRBV18 combines with J gene TRBJ2-2, with a possible D match to TRBD2 (5 bases). Germline V gives CDR1 KGHSH, CDR2 LQKENI. This CDR3 is built from 16 residues. With 2 bases removed from V and 2 bases from J, the gap between germline ends came to 12 bases. CDR3 nucleotide sequence: TGTGCCAGCTCACCAAGCTGGTCGGGAAACACCGGGGAGCTGTTTTTT. Its translation is CASSPSWSGNTGELFF.

The rearrangement links TRBV2 to TRBJ1-4; TRBD1 matches 12 bases. CDR1 and CDR2 from the germline V gene are SNHLY and FYNNEI. The CDR3 length is 12 residues. V was clipped by 7 bases and J by 16 bases; unmatched bases: 7. This chain's CDR3 is CASTVGTGGRFF. The CDR3 DNA reads as TGTGCCAGCACAGTAGGGACAGGGGGCCGGTTTTTT.

The rearrangement links TRBV5-4 to TRBJ2-3, with 11 bases aligning to TRBD2. CDR1 is SGHNT and CDR2 is YYREEE in the germline V gene (reference sequence). V lost 5 bases to trimming and J lost 7 bases; unmatched junction nucleotides: 9. This CDR3 region has 15 residues. The CDR3 protein is CASRNGTSGPYTQYF. CDR3 bases: TGTGCCAGCAGGAACGGGACTAGCGGTCCTTATACGCAGTATTTT.

The CDR3 DNA follows: TGTGCCAGTAGTCCCCCGACAGGGGGCAATCAGCCCCAGCATTTT. It codes for CASSPPTGGNQPQHF. The chain recombines TRBV19 with TRBJ1-5; TRBD1 agrees at 8 bases. The CDR3 consists of 15 residues. With 5 bases clipped from V and 2 bases from J, the junction kept 5 bases outside the gene matches. Germline V gene data show CDR1 as LNHDA and CDR2 as SQIVND (reference sequence). Looking up the rest from reference TRBV19 and TRBJ1-5 gives the full variable domain: DGGITQSPKYLFRKEGQNVTLSCEQNLNHDAMYWYRQDPGQGLRLIYYSQIVNDFQKGDIAEGYSVSREKKESFPLTVTSAQKNPTAFYLCASSPPTGGNQPQHFGDGTRLSIL.

The chain has TRBV14 and TRBJ2-7, with TRBD2 identical over 13 bases. Germline values: CDR1 SGHDN, CDR2 FVKESK. This CDR3 spans 17 amino acids. With 3 bases clipped from V and 1 base from J, the junction kept 6 bases outside the gene matches. For the CDR3, the DNA is TGTGCCAGCAGCCAGACGGGACTAGCGGGACAGTCCTACGAGCAGTACTTC. Translating gives CASSQTGLAGQSYEQYF.

The CDR3 nucleotides are TGTGCCAGCAGAGAGGGACTAGCCTTGAACGAGCAGTACTTC. Translating gives CASREGLALNEQYF. The chain links TRBV28 to TRBJ2-7; 9 bases match TRBD2. Germline loops: CDR1 MDHEN, CDR2 SYDVKM. Losses at the gene ends were 6 bases for V and 5 bases for J; bases not matched to a gene: 8. The CDR3 runs 14 residues.

This clone has just one count. The CDR3 DNA reads as TGCAGCGTACGGAGGGAGAACATTCAGTACTTC. As protein: CSVRRENIQYF. The chain has TRBV29-1 and TRBJ2-4; a weak D match, TRBD2 (6 bases). Germline CDR1 SQVTM, CDR2 ANQGSEA. This CDR3 comprises 11 residues. Trimming pared 6 bases from V and 7 bases from J, leaving 10 bases between.

This chain links TRBV5-1 with TRBJ1-1; no firm D call. V dropped 0 bases and J dropped 6 bases, with 9 bases sitting between them. Germline CDR1 and CDR2: SGHRS and YFSETQ. The CDR3 runs 13 residues. CDR3 region: CASSLAGYSEAFF. The CDR3 DNA sequence: TGCGCCAGCAGCTTGGCTGGGTACTCTGAAGCTTTCTTT.

CDR3 loop: CASSLYRTNQPQHF. The CDR3 DNA sequence: TGTGCCAGCAGCTTGTACCGGACGAATCAGCCCCAGCATTTT. V is TRBV5-6 and J is TRBJ1-5; D gene ambiguous. The germline V and J ends were trimmed by 1 base and 4 bases, with 9 bases remaining between them. Germline V gives CDR1 SGHDT, CDR2 YYEEEE. This CDR3 is built from 14 residues.

This chain joins TRBV28 and TRBJ2-7; D is perhaps TRBD2 (6 bases). V dropped 3 bases and J dropped 2 bases, with 14 bases sitting between them. Germline CDR1 MDHEN, CDR2 SYDVKM. The CDR3 extends over 15 amino acids. The CDR3, as DNA: TGTGCCAGCAGTTTCGGGACTGCTAACCCCTACGAGCAGTACTTC. It is translated as CASSFGTANPYEQYF.

The V call is TRBV10-3, the J call TRBJ2-1; TRBD2 matches 10 bases. In germline, CDR1 is ENHRY, CDR2 SYGVKD. The CDR3 has 16 residues. The junction had 5 bases not matched to a gene; V was cut back by 5 bases and J by 1 base. CDR3 loop: CAISTLAGGSYNEQFF. CDR3 sequence (DNA): TGTGCCATCAGTACATTAGCGGGAGGTTCCTACAATGAGCAGTTCTTC.

This clone came up once. The rearrangement joins TRBV7-8 to TRBJ2-1, with 12 bases matching TRBD2. The ends lost 5 bases at V and 7 bases at J; junction bases unmatched: 9. The germline V gene encodes CDR1 SGHVS and CDR2 FQNEAQ. This CDR3 spans 16 amino acids. The chain's CDR3 is CASSQSLAGGENEQFF. The CDR3 nucleotides read TGTGCCAGCAGCCAGAGCCTAGCGGGAGGGGAAAATGAGCAGTTCTTC.

This chain joins TRBV2 and TRBJ2-2; D call uncertain. This CDR3 region has 10 residues. The germline CDR1 and CDR2 sequences are SNHLY and FYNNEI. CDR3 loop: CATRAGELFF. The CDR3 DNA sequence: TGTGCTACCCGAGCCGGGGAGCTGTTTTTT.

Here the CDR3 reads CASSMDGRFPYEQYF. Written as DNA, the CDR3 is TGTGCCAGCAGCATGGACGGGAGATTTCCCTACGAGCAGTACTTC. The chain links TRBV7-2 to TRBJ2-7; maybe TRBD2 (6 bases). The CDR3 runs 15 residues. Germline V gene lookup returns CDR1 SGHTA and CDR2 FQGNSA. The V gene lost 5 bases and the J gene lost 2 bases, with 16 bases spanning the gap.

The chain couples TRBV18 to TRBJ2-4, with D unresolved. V was pared by 1 base and J by 4 bases, with 17 bases between. The CDR3 runs to 17 residues. The germline gives CDR1 KGHSH, CDR2 LQKENI. The CDR3 DNA reads as TGTGCCAGCTCACCACTCCCCAGTTTTTCAATGAAAAACATTCAGTACTTC. Residues: CASSPLPSFSMKNIQYF.

CDR3 in amino acids: CASSAEGILHGYTF. CDR3 nucleotides: TGTGCCAGCAGTGCGGAGGGAATTTTACATGGCTACACCTTC. The V call is TRBV2, the J call TRBJ1-2; D is unresolved. V was clipped by 4 bases and J by 6 bases, with 15 bases between them. Germline lookup yields CDR1 SNHLY and CDR2 FYNNEI. The CDR3 sequence is 14 residues long.